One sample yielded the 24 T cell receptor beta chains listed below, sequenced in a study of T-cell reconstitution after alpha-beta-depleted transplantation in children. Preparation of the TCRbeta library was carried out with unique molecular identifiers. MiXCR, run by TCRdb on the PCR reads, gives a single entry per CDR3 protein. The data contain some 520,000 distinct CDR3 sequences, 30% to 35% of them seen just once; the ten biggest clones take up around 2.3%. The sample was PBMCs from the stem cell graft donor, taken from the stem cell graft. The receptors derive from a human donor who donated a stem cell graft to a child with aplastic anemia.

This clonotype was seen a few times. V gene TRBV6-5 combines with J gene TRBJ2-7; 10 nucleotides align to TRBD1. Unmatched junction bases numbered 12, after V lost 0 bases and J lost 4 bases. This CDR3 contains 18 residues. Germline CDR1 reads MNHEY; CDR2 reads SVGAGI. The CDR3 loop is CASSYSYSTGGSGYEQYF. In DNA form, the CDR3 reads TGTGCCAGCAGTTACTCGTATTCGACAGGGGGCAGTGGGTACGAGCAGTACTTC.

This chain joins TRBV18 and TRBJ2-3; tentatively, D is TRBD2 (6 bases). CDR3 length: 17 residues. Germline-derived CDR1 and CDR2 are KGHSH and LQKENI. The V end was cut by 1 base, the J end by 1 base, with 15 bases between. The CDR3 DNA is TGTGCCAGCTCACCACAGTCATCGGGAGTAGGCACAGATACGCAGTATTTT. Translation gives CASSPQSSGVGTDTQYF. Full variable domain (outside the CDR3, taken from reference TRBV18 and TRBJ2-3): NAGVMQNPRHLVRRRGQEARLRCSPMKGHSHVYWYRQLPEEGLKFMVYLQKENIIDESGMPKERFSAEFPKEGPSILRIQQVVRGDSAAYFCASSPQSSGVGTDTQYFGPGTRLTVL.

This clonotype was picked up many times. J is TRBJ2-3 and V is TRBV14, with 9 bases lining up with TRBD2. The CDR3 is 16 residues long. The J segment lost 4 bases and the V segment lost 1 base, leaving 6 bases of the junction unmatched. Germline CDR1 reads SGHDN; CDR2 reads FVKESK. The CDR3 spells CASSQGGLASADTQYF. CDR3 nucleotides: TGTGCCAGCAGCCAAGGGGGACTAGCATCGGCAGATACGCAGTATTTT.

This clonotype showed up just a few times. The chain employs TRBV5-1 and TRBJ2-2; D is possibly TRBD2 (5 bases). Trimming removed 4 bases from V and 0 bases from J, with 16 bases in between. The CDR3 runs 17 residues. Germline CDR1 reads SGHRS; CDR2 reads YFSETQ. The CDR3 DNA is TGCGCCAGCAGCCGAAGGCCAGCGGATGCGAACACCGGGGAGCTGTTTTTT. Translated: CASSRRPADANTGELFF.

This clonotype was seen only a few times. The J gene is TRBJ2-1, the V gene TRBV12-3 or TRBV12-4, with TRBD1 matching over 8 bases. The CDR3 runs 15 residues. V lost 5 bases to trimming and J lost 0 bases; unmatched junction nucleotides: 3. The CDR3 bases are TGTGCCAGCAGTCCCCAGGGGGCCTCCTACAATGAGCAGTTCTTC. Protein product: CASSPQGASYNEQFF.

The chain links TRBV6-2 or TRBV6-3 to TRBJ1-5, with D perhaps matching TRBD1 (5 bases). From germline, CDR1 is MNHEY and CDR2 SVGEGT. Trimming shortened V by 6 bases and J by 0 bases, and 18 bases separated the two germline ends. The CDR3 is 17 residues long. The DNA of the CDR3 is TGTGCCAGCAGGAAGTCGAACACCGGGGCTAGCAATCAGCCCCAGCATTTT. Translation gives CASRKSNTGASNQPQHF.

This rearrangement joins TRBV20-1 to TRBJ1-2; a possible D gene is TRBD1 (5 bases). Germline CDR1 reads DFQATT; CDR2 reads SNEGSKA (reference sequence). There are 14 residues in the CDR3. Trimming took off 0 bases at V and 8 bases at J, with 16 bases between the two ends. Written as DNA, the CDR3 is TGCAGTGCTAGAGATCCAGGCAGGGAGGAAGGCTACACCTTC. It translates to CSARDPGREEGYTF.

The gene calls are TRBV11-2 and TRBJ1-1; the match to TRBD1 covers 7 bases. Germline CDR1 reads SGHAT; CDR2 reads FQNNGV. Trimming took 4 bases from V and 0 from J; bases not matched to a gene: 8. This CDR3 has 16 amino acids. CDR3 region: CASSSDRAIMNTEAFF. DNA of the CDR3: TGTGCCAGCAGCTCTGACAGGGCCATCATGAACACTGAAGCTTTCTTT.

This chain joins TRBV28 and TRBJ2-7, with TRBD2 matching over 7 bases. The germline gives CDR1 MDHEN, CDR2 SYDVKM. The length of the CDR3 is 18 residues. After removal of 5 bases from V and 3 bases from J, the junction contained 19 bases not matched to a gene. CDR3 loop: CASSPDLISGPTLYEQYF. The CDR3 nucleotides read TGTGCCAGCAGTCCAGACCTAATTAGCGGGCCAACACTCTACGAGCAGTACTTC.

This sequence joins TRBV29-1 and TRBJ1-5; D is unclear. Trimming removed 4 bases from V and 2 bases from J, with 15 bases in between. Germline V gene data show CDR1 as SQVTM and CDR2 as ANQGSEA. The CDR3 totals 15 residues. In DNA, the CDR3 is TGCAGCGTTGGGGCCGCGGGGAACGGCAATCAGCCCCAGCATTTT. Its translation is CSVGAAGNGNQPQHF.

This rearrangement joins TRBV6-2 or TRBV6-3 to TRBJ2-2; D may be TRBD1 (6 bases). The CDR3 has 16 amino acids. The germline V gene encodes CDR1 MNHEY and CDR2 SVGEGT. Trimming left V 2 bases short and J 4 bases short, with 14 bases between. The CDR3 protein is CASSYPTGSGTGELFF. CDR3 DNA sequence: TGTGCCAGCAGTTACCCCACAGGGTCGGGCACCGGGGAGCTGTTTTTT.

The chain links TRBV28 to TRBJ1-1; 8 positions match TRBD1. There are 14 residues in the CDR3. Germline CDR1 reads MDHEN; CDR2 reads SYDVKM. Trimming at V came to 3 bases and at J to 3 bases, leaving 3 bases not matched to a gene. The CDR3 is CASSFLDRDTEAFF. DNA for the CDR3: TGTGCCAGCAGTTTTTTGGACAGGGACACTGAAGCTTTCTTT.

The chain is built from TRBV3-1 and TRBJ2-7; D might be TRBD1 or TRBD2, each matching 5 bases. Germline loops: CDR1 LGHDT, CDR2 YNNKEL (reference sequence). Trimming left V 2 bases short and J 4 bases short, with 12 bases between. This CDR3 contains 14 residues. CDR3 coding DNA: TGTGCCAGCAGCCAACAGGGACGGGGATACGAGCAGTACTTC. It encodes CASSQQGRGYEQYF.

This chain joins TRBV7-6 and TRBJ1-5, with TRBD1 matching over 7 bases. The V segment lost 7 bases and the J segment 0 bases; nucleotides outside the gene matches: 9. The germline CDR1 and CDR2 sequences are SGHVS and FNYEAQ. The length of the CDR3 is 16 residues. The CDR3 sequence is CASTPRGTDSNQPQHF. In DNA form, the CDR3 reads TGTGCCAGCACCCCGCGCGGGACAGATAGCAATCAGCCCCAGCATTTT. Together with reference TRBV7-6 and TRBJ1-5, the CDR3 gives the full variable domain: GAGVSQSPRYKVTKRGQDVALRCDPISGHVSLYWYRQALGQGPEFLTYFNYEAQQDKSGLPNDRFSAERPEGSISTLTIQRTEQRDSAMYRCASTPRGTDSNQPQHFGDGTRLSIL.

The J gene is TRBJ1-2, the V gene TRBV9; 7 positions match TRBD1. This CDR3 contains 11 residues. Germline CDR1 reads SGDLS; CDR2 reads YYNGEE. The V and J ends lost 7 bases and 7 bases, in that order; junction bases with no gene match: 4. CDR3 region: CASSTGVGYTF. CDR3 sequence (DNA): TGTGCCAGCTCTACAGGGGTTGGCTACACCTTC.

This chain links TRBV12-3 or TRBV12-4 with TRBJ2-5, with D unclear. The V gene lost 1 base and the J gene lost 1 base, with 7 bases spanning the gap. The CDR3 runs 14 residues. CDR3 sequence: CASSLEGRQETQYF. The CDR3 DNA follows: TGTGCCAGCAGTTTAGAGGGCCGCCAAGAGACCCAGTACTTC.

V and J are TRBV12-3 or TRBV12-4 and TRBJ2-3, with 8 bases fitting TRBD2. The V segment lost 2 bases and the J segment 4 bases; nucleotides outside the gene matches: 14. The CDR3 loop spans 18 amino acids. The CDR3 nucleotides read TGTGCCAGCAGTTTACGGGTTTTGGGCGGGAGGAAGCCAGATACGCAGTATTTT. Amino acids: CASSLRVLGGRKPDTQYF.

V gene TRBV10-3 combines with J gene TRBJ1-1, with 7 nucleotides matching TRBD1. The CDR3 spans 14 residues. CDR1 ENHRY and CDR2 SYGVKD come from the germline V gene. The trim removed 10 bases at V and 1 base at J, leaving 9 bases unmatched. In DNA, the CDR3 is TGTGCCAGCAGACCAGGGGGAGAGAACACTGAAGCTTTCTTT. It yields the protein CASRPGGENTEAFF.

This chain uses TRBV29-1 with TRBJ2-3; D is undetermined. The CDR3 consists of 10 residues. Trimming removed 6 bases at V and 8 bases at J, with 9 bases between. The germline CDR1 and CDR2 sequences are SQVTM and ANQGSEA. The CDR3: CSVSGGTQYF. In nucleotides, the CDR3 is TGCAGCGTATCGGGTGGTACGCAGTATTTT.

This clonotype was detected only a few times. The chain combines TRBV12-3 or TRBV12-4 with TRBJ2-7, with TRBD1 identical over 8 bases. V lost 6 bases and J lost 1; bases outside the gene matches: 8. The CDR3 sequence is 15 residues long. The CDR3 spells CASSPRTGKSYEQYF. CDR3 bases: TGTGCCAGCAGCCCTCGGACAGGGAAATCCTACGAGCAGTACTTC.

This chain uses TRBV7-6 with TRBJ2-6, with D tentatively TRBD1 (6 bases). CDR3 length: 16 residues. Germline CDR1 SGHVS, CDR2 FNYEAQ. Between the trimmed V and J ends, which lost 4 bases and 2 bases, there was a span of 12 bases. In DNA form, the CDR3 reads TGTGCCAGCAGCTCCGAGCGACAGGCTGGGGCCAACGTCCTGACTTTC. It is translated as CASSSERQAGANVLTF.

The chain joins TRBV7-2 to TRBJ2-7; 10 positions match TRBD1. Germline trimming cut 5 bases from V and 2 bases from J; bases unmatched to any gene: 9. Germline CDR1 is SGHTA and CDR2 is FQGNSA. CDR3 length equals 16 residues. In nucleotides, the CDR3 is TGTGCCAGCAGCCCCTCGATTGGGACAGGGGCCTACGAGCAGTACTTC. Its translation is CASSPSIGTGAYEQYF.

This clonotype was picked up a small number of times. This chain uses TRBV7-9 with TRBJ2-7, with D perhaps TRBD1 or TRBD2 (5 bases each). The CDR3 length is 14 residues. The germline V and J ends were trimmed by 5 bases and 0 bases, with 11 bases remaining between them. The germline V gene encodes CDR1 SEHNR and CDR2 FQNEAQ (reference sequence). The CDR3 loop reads CASSPGDRSYEQYF. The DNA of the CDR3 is TGTGCCAGCAGCCCCGGGGACCGCTCCTACGAGCAGTACTTC.

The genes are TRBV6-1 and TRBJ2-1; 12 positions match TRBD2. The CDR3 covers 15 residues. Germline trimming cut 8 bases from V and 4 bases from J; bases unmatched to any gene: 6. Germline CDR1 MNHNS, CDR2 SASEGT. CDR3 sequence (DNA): TGTGCCAGCGACCTCGGACTAGCGGGATACAATGAGCAGTTCTTC. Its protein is CASDLGLAGYNEQFF.